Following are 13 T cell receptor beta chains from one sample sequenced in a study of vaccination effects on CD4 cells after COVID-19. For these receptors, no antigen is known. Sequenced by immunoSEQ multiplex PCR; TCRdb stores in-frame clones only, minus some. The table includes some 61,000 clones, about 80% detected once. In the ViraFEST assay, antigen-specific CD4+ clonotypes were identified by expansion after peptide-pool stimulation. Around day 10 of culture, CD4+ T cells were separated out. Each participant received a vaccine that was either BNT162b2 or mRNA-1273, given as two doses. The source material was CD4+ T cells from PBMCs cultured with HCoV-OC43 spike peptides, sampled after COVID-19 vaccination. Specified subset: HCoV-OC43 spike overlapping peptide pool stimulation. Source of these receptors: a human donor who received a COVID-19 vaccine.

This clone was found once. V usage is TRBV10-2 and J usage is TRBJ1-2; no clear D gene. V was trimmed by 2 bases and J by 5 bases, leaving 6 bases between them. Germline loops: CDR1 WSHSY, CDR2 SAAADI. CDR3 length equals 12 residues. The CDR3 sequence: CASSEGRYGYTF. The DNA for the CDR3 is TGCGCCAGCAGTGAGGGCAGGTATGGCTACACCTTC.

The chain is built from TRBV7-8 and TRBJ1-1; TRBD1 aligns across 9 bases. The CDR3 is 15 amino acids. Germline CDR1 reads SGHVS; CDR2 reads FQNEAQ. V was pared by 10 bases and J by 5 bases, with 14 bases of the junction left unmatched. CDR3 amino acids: CATLDRGGVGTEAFF. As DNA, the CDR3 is TGTGCCACCCTTGACAGGGGGGGGGTCGGGACTGAAGCTTTCTTT.

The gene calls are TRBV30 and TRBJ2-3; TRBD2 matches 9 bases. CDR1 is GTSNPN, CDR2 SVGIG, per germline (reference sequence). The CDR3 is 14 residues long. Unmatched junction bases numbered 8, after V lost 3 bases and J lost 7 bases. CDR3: CAWRGLARGNTQYF. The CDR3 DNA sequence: TGTGCCTGGAGGGGACTAGCAAGAGGGAATACGCAGTATTTT.

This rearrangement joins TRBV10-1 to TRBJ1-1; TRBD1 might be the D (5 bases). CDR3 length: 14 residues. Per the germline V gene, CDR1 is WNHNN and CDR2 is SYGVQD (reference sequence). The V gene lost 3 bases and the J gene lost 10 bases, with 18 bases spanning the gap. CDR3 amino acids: CASSDRDSQSRAFF. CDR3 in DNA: TGCGCCAGCAGTGACCGGGACTCCCAAAGTAGAGCTTTCTTT.

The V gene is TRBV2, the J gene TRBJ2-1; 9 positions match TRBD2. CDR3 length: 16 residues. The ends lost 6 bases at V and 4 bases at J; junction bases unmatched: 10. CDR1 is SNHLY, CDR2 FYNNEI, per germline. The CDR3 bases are TGTGCCAGCAGGCGTCTCCTAGCGGGGAAATACAATGAGCAGTTCTTC. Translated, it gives CASRRLLAGKYNEQFF.

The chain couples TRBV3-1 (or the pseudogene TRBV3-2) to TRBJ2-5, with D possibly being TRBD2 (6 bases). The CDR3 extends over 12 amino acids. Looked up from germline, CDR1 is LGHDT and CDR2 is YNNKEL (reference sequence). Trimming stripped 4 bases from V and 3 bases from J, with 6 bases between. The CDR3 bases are TGTGCCAGCAGCCGACTAGAAGAGACCCAGTACTTC. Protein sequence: CASSRLEETQYF.

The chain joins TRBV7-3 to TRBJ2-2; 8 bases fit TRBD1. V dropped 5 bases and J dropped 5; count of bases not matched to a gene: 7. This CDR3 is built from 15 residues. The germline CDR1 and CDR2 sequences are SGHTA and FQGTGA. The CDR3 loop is CASSPGQGLTGELFF. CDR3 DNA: TGTGCCAGCAGCCCAGGACAGGGTTTGACCGGGGAGCTGTTTTTT.

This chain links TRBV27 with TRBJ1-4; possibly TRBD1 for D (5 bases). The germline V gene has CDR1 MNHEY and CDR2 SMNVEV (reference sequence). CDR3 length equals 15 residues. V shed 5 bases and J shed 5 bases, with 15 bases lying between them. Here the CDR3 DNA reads TGTGCCAGCAGTCCCCCGGGGGACGTAAATGAAAAACTGTTTTTT. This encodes CASSPPGDVNEKLFF.

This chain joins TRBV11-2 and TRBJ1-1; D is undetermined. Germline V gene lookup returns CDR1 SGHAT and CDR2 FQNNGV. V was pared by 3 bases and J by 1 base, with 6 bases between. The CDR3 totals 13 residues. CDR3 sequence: CASSFTGNTEAFF. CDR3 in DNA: TGTGCCAGCAGCTTTACGGGGAACACTGAAGCTTTCTTT.

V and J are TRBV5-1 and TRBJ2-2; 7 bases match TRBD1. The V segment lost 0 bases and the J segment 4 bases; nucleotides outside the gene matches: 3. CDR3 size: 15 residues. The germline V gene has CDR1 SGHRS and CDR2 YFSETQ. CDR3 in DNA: TGCGCCAGCAGCTTGGCCAGGGGGTTCACCGGGGAGCTGTTTTTT. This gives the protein CASSLARGFTGELFF. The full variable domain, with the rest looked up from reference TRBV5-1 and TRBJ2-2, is KAGVTQTPRYLIKTRGQQVTLSCSPISGHRSVSWYQQTPGQGLQFLFEYFSETQRNKGNFPGRFSGRQFSNSRSEMNVSTLELGDSALYLCASSLARGFTGELFFGEGSRLTVL.

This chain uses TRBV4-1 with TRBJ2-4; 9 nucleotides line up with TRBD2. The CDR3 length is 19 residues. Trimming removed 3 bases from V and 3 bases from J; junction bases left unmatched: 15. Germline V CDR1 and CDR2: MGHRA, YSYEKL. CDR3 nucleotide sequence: TGCGCCAGCAGCCAGGATAGCGGGGGACGCGGTCAAGGCAAAAACATTCAGTACTTC. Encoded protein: CASSQDSGGRGQGKNIQYF.

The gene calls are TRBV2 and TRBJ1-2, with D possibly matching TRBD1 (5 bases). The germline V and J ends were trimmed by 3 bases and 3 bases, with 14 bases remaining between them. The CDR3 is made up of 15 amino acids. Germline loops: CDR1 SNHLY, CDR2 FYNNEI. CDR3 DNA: TGTGCCAGCAGTGATAGAGGGGCAGCGGACTATGGCTACACCTTC. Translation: CASSDRGAADYGYTF. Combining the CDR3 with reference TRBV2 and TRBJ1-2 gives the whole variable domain EPEVTQTPSHQVTQMGQEVILRCVPISNHLYFYWYRQILGQKVEFLVSFYNNEISEKSEIFDDQFSVERPDGSNFTLKIRSTKLEDSAMYFCASSDRGAADYGYTFGSGTRLTVV.

CDR3 in amino acids: CATTSGGAATGELFF. The CDR3 nucleotides read TGTGCCACCACCTCGGGGGGGGCCGCCACCGGGGAGCTGTTTTTT. The V and J genes are TRBV24-1 and TRBJ2-2; 8 bases fit TRBD2. J lost 4 bases, V lost 8 bases, and 8 bases had no gene match. Germline V gives CDR1 KGHDR, CDR2 SFDVKD. The CDR3 length is 15 residues.